Listed below are T cell receptor beta chains from one sample, sequenced in a study of OX40 agonist ivuxolimab in advanced cancers. The repertoire was sequenced with immunoSEQ multiplex PCR; TCRdb's copy has only in-frame clones and lacks some. The data show about 70,000 clones, roughly 90% seen once. The material sequenced was CD4+ or CD8+ T cells sorted from blood, taken in a trial of the OX40 agonist ivuxolimab. These receptors all stem from an adult with an advanced solid tumor such as melanoma, head and neck, liver or kidney cancer. The CDR3 runs from the conserved cysteine through the conserved F or W. A D gene is named only where the DNA matches it firmly. Size is omitted from some rows. Given values are once, few, many or a class for expanded clones.

len: 14
abundance: .
d_gene: .
v_gene: TRBV5-1
j_gene: TRBJ1-1
CDR3aa: CASSQRSGDTEAFF
CDR3nt: TGCGCCAGCAGCCAAAGGTCCGGGGACACTGAAGCTTTCTTT

len: 13
abundance: .
d_gene: TRBD1
v_gene: TRBV7-9
j_gene: TRBJ2-7
CDR3aa: CASRQGRENEQYF
CDR3nt: TGTGCCAGCAGACAGGGGAGAGAGAACGAGCAGTACTTC

len: 12
abundance: .
d_gene: .
v_gene: TRBV21-1
j_gene: TRBJ1-6
CDR3aa: CASSKGDSPLHF
CDR3nt: TGTGCCAGCAGCAAAGGGGATTCACCCCTCCACTTT

len: 14
abundance: once
d_gene: TRBD1
v_gene: TRBV28
j_gene: TRBJ1-5
CDR3aa: CASSFTGVAQPQHF
CDR3nt: TGTGCCAGCAGTTTCACAGGGGTGGCTCAGCCCCAGCATTTT

len: 14
abundance: .
d_gene: .
v_gene: TRBV6-5
j_gene: TRBJ2-2
CDR3aa: CASSRTTYTGELFF
CDR3nt: TGTGCCAGCAGTCGGACTACCTACACCGGGGAGCTGTTTTTT

len: 16
abundance: .
d_gene: .
v_gene: TRBV5-1
j_gene: TRBJ1-1
CDR3aa: CASSLGGGTEVGEAFF
CDR3nt: TGCGCCAGCAGCTTGGGCGGGGGCACAGAGGTTGGTGAAGCTTTCTTT

len: 14
abundance: .
d_gene: TRBD1
v_gene: TRBV28
j_gene: TRBJ1-5
CDR3aa: CASSQGQGSQPQHF
CDR3nt: TGTGCCAGCAGCCAAGGACAGGGGAGCCAGCCCCAGCATTTT

len: 14
abundance: .
d_gene: .
v_gene: TRBV14
j_gene: TRBJ2-7
CDR3aa: CASSRGPAIYEQYF
CDR3nt: TGTGCCAGCAGCCGAGGACCAGCTATCTACGAGCAGTACTTC

len: 13
abundance: .
d_gene: .
v_gene: TRBV30
j_gene: TRBJ1-2
CDR3aa: CAWREGGKKGYTF
CDR3nt: TGTGCCTGGAGGGAGGGGGGGAAGAAGGGCTACACCTTC

len: 15
abundance: .
d_gene: .
v_gene: TRBV6-5
j_gene: TRBJ2-7
CDR3aa: CASRPSHLGAYEQYF
CDR3nt: TGTGCCAGCAGGCCTTCCCACTTAGGAGCCTACGAGCAGTACTTC

len: 14
abundance: .
d_gene: .
v_gene: TRBV6-5
j_gene: TRBJ2-7
CDR3aa: CASRTNRDSYEQYF
CDR3nt: TGTGCCAGCAGAACGAACAGGGATTCCTACGAGCAGTACTTC

len: 15
abundance: .
d_gene: .
v_gene: TRBV2
j_gene: TRBJ2-1
CDR3aa: CASSRDARRYNEQFF
CDR3nt: TGTGCCAGCAGTCGGGACGCCCGTCGATACAATGAGCAGTTCTTC

len: 13
abundance: once
d_gene: .
v_gene: TRBV2
j_gene: TRBJ1-5
CDR3aa: CASVFMGDQPQHF
CDR3nt: TGTGCCAGCGTTTTTATGGGTGATCAGCCCCAGCATTTT

len: 16
abundance: .
d_gene: .
v_gene: TRBV13
j_gene: TRBJ1-5
CDR3aa: CASSLGGLSSNQPQHF
CDR3nt: TGTGCCAGCAGCTTAGGGGGACTGTCTAGCAATCAGCCCCAGCATTTT

len: 15
abundance: .
d_gene: TRBD2
v_gene: TRBV5-1
j_gene: TRBJ2-1
CDR3aa: CASSKTSGGAYEQFF
CDR3nt: TGCGCCAGCAGCAAGACTAGCGGGGGGGCCTATGAGCAGTTCTTC

len: 16
abundance: .
d_gene: .
v_gene: TRBV18
j_gene: TRBJ1-3
CDR3aa: CASSLAAGYSGNTIYF
CDR3nt: TGTGCCAGCTCACTGGCCGCTGGCTACTCTGGAAACACCATATATTTT